This TCR beta chain was documented in a study of T-cell reconstitution after alpha-beta-depleted transplantation in children. This clonotype has at least ten counts. What it binds is unknown. J lost 5 bases, V lost 0 bases, and 6 bases had no gene match. The CDR3 extends over 15 amino acids. Germline CDR1 is LGHNA and CDR2 is YNFKEQ. It was with unique molecular identifiers that the TCRbeta library was prepared. In TCRdb, the PCR reads were re-called with MiXCR into one record per CDR3 protein. Of over 450,000 distinct CDR3 sequences listed, about 10% are singletons. The study's findings and limits: At around two months after transplant, the alpha-beta T cells were reportedly derived from several hundred expanded clones that came from non-depleted graft cells. Some patients showed high day-60 TCRbeta diversity, which derived from surviving recipient T cells and thymic progenitors.

The sequence was collected from a child under 10 years old with inherited bone marrow failure, due to receive a stem cell transplant. The sequenced sample was PBMCs, obtained before TCRalphabeta/CD19-depleted stem cell transplant. The gene calls are TRBV4-2 and TRBJ2-7; 8 positions agree with TRBD2. CDR3 in DNA: TGTGCCAGCAGCCAAGATGGTGGTAGCGGGGACGAGCAGTACTTC. Residues: CASSQDGGSGDEQYF.